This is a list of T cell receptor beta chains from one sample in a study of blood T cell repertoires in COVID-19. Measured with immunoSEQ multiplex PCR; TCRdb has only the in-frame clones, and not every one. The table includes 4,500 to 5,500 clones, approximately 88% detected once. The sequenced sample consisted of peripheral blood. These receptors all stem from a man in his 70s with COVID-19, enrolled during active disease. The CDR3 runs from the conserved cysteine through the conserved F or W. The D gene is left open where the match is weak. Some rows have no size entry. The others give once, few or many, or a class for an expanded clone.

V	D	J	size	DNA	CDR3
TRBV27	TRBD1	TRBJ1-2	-	TGTGCCAGCAGTTTAAGCACTAGGGGGCATGGCTACACCTTC	CASSLSTRGHGYTF
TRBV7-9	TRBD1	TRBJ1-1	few	TGTGCCAGCAGCTTAGGGACAGGGGTGGCCACTGAAGCTTTCTTT	CASSLGTGVATEAFF
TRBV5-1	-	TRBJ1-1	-	TGCGCCAGCAGCTTAACAGGGACTGAAGCTTTCTTT	CASSLTGTEAFF
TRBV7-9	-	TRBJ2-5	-	TGTGCCAGCAGCTTTAAGGAGTCCCAAGAGACCCAGTACTTC	CASSFKESQETQYF
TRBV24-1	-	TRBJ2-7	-	TGTGCCACCAGTGAGCCGACAGGGAGGGAGCAGTACTTC	CATSEPTGREQYF
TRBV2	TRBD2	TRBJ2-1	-	TGTGCCATTAGCGGGGGGCTTCTTTACTACAATGAGCAGTTCTTC	CAISGGLLYYNEQFF
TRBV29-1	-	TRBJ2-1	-	TGCAGCGTTGGCGGGGGCACAGCTGAGCAGTTCTTC	CSVGGGTAEQFF
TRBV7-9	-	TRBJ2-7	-	TGTGCCAGCAGCTCAGACTTGACTCTCGTTCTCAGCGAGCAGTACTTC	CASSSDLTLVLSEQYF
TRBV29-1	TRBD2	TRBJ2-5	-	TGCAGCGTGGCCGGTTCTAGCGGGAATGCCAGGGAGACCCAGTACTTC	CSVAGSSGNARETQYF
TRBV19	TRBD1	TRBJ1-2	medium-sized	TGTGCCAGTAGTCCACGGACAGGGGTCGGCTACACCTTC	CASSPRTGVGYTF
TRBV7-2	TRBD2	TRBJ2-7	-	TGTGCCAGCAGCTTGCCTAGCGGGAGGCCTCTCTACGAGCAGTACTTC	CASSLPSGRPLYEQYF
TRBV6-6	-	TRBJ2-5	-	TGTGCCAGCAGTTACTCGAGGCAGCAAGAGACCCAGTACTTC	CASSYSRQQETQYF
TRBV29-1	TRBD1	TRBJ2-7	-	TGCAGCGGAAGGGACAGGGGGCTCGAGCAGTACTTC	CSGRDRGLEQYF
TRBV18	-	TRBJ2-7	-	TGTGCCAGCTCACCACCGGCCGGGGCGGGGAAGGGGTATGGGCAGTACTTC	CASSPPAGAGKGYGQYF
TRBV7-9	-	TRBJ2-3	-	TGTGCCAGCAGCTTATCTGGACTCTCATCAGATACGCAGTATTTT	CASSLSGLSSDTQYF
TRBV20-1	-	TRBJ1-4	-	TGCAGTGCTAGTCAGGGAAGGGATGAAAAACTGTTTTTT	CSASQGRDEKLFF
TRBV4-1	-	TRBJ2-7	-	TGCGCCAGCAGCCAACTCGACAACGACCTCTACGAGCAGTACTTC	CASSQLDNDLYEQYF
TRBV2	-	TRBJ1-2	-	TGTGCCAGCAGCCCGGGACAAGGCTACACCTTC	CASSPGQGYTF
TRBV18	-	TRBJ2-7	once	TGTGCCAGCTCACCCACCTCCCAGGGCTCCTACGAGCAGTACTTC	CASSPTSQGSYEQYF
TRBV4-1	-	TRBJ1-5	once	TGCGCCAGCAGCCAACGTGAGGGTCAGCCCCAGCATTTT	CASSQREGQPQHF
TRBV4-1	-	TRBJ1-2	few	TGCGCCAGCAGCCAACTTAACTATGGCTACACCTTC	CASSQLNYGYTF
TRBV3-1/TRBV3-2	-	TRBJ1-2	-	TGTGCCAGCAGCCAAGATGGGGGGTATGGCTACACCTTC	CASSQDGGYGYTF
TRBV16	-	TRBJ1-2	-	TGTGCCAGCAGCCCCTCCTATGGCTACACCTTC	CASSPSYGYTF
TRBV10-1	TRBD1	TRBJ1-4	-	TGCGCCAGCAGTCCTCACCCCTGGACAGGGGATAGTGAAAAACTGTTTTTT	CASSPHPWTGDSEKLFF
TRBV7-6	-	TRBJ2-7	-	TGTGCCAGCAGCTCTCAGGGTCCCCTCTACGAGCAGTACTTC	CASSSQGPLYEQYF
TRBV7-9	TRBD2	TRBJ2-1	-	TGTGCCAGCAGCTTAGTGGCTAGCGGGAGGAACAATGAGCAGTTCTTC	CASSLVASGRNNEQFF
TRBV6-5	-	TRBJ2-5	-	TGTGCCAGCAGTTCCGGGATCTGGGGAGAGACCCAGTACTTC	CASSSGIWGETQYF
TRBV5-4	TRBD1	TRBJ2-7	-	TGTGCCAGCAGCTTAAACAGGGGCCCCTCCTACGAGCAGTACTTC	CASSLNRGPSYEQYF
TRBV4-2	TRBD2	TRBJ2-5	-	TGTGCCAGCAGCCTCGGGACTAGCGGTTTCCAAGAGACCCAGTACTTC	CASSLGTSGFQETQYF
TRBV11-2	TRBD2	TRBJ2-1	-	TGTGCCAGCAGCTTAGTAGCGGGAGCCTACAATGAGCAGTTCTTC	CASSLVAGAYNEQFF
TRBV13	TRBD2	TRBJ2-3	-	TGTGCCAGCAGCCCTCCGGGACTAGCGGGGGTGGATACGCAGTATTTT	CASSPPGLAGVDTQYF
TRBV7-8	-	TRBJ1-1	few	TGTGCCAGCAGCCGTCAGGGCAACACTGAAGCTTTCTTT	CASSRQGNTEAFF
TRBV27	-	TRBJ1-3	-	TGTGCCAGCGGCCCAAACGGAAACACCATATATTTT	CASGPNGNTIYF
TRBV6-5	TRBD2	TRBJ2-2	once	TGTGCCAGCACAACTAGCGGGAGGGTAATCGGGGAGCTGTTTTTT	CASTTSGRVIGELFF
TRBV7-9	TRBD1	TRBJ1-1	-	TGTGCCAGCAGCCCCTGGACAGGGGCTAAGAACACTGAAGCTTTCTTT	CASSPWTGAKNTEAFF
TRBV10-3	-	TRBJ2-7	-	TGTGCCACCACTGGAGGTAACACTCACGAGCAGTACTTC	CATTGGNTHEQYF
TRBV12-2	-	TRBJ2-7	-	TGTGCAAGTCGCCCGTGGACTAGCGAGGAGGCCGCCTACTACGAGCAGTACTTC	CASRPWTSEEAAYYEQYF
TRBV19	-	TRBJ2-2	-	TGTGCCAGTAGTTCGGAGACCCTAGCGATCGGGGAGCTGTTTTTT	CASSSETLAIGELFF
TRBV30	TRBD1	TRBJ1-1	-	TGTGCCTGGAGCGGACAGGGGGCCACTGAAGCTTTCTTT	CAWSGQGATEAFF
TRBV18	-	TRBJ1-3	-	TGTGCCAGCTCACCCGGGGCGGGATCTGGAAACACCATATATTTT	CASSPGAGSGNTIYF
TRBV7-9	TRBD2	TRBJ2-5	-	TGTGCCAGCGGACTAGCGGGGACACAAGAGACCCAGTACTTC	CASGLAGTQETQYF
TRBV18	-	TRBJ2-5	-	TGTGCCAGCTCACGTCTGGCCGGGAAACAAGAGACCCAGTACTTC	CASSRLAGKQETQYF
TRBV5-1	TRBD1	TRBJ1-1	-	TGCGCCAGCAAGGACAGGGACACTGAAGCTTTCTTT	CASKDRDTEAFF
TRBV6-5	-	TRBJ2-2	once	TGTGCCAGCAGTTCCCTAGATGACACCGGGGAGCTGTTTTTT	CASSSLDDTGELFF
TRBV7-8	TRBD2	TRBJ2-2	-	TGTGCCAGCAGCCTCCTAGCGGGAGGAGGTCTAACCGGGGAGCTGTTTTTT	CASSLLAGGGLTGELFF
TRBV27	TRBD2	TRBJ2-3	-	TGTGCCAGCAGTAGGGAGGGCCCAGATACGCAGTATTTT	CASSREGPDTQYF
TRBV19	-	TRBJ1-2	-	TGTGCCAGTAATCGGGGCTATGGCTACACCTTC	CASNRGYGYTF
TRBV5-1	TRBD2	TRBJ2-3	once	TGCGCCAGCAGCCGAAAGGGACTAGCGGGGGATATTTCTAGCACAGATACGCAGTATTTT	CASSRKGLAGDISSTDTQYF
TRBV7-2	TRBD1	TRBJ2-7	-	TGTGCCAGCAGCTACTCCACGACAGGGATCTACGAGCAGTACTTC	CASSYSTTGIYEQYF